The 13 T cell receptor beta chains reported below all come from one sample, sequenced in a study of blood T cell repertoires in COVID-19. Profiling relied on immunoSEQ multiplex PCR, and the TCRdb table lists in-frame clones only, not all of them. The sample yields about 220,000 clones, under 90% seen once. Sequencing was carried out using peripheral blood. Source of these receptors: a woman older than 75 with acute or convalescent COVID-19.

V is TRBV28 and J is TRBJ2-7, with 8 bases identical to TRBD2. The CDR3 length is 13 residues. V dropped 6 bases and J dropped 2; count of bases not matched to a gene: 3. Germline V lookup: CDR1 MDHEN, CDR2 SYDVKM. The CDR3 loop is CASSRGGTYEQYF. CDR3 nucleotide sequence: TGTGCCAGCAGCCGGGGGGGAACCTACGAGCAGTACTTC.

CDR3 sequence reads: CSVQGNQPQHF. CDR3 sequence (DNA): TGCAGTGTACAGGGGAATCAGCCCCAGCATTTT. The chain has TRBV20-1 and TRBJ1-5, with 7 bases matching TRBD1. Germline V gene sequence: CDR1 DFQATT, CDR2 SNEGSKA (reference sequence). J was trimmed by 4 bases and V by 7 bases; bases with no gene match: 1. This CDR3 region has 11 residues.

This chain uses TRBV6-6 with TRBJ1-1, with 7 bases fitting TRBD1. With V trimmed by 4 bases and J by 3 bases, 8 bases remained unmatched. Germline lookup yields CDR1 MNHNY and CDR2 SVGAGI (reference sequence). This CDR3 is built from 15 residues. CDR3 region: CASSSETGLDTEAFF. CDR3 DNA: TGTGCCAGCAGTTCCGAGACAGGGTTAGACACTGAAGCTTTCTTT.

The V and J genes are TRBV5-6 and TRBJ1-6; perhaps TRBD1 as D (5 bases). The germline CDR1 and CDR2 sequences are SGHDT and YYEEEE. The CDR3 consists of 16 residues. Trimming cost V 4 bases and J 1 base, with 12 bases left between them. The CDR3 spells CASSTSGGSYNSPLHF. The CDR3 DNA follows: TGTGCCAGCAGCACAAGCGGGGGGTCCTATAATTCACCCCTCCACTTT.

Worth noting for this clone: The conserved final phenylalanine or tryptophan is absent from the CDR3, which likely points to a read error. Because the CDR3's place on the DNA is in doubt, the DNA is left out and the CDR3 is given as listed by TCRdb. CDR3 amino acids: CASSYETSGGHIV. The rearrangement links TRBV6-2 or TRBV6-3 to TRBJ2-3; the tabulated D call, TRBD2, remains unverified against the DNA. Germline CDR1 MNHEY, CDR2 SVGEGT. Counting both end residues, the CDR3 totals 13 amino acids.

This clone was detected a few times. The rearrangement joins TRBV5-8 to TRBJ1-2; the D gene is possibly TRBD1 (5 bases). The CDR3 totals 14 residues. Looked up from germline, CDR1 is SGHTS and CDR2 is YDEGEE. V was cut by 5 bases and J by 4 bases, with 15 bases left in between. CDR3 DNA: TGTGCCAGCAGTCACCCGGGGGGGGGCTATGGCTACACCTTC. Translating gives CASSHPGGGYGYTF.

The chain links TRBV5-1 to TRBJ2-5, with a possible D match to TRBD2 (5 bases). This CDR3 spans 14 amino acids. Germline V gene data show CDR1 as SGHRS and CDR2 as YFSETQ. The V end lost 0 bases, the J end lost 5 bases, and 11 bases lay between the germline ends. The CDR3 sequence: CASSLEGREETQYF. CDR3 DNA: TGCGCCAGCAGCTTGGAAGGGAGAGAGGAGACCCAGTACTTC.

To note about this clone: Other DNA sequences in the same sample also yield this CDR3. The chain couples TRBV3-1 (or the pseudogene TRBV3-2) to TRBJ1-4, with 9 bases matching TRBD1. V gave up 1 base and J gave up 5 bases; unmatched junction bases: 2. The CDR3 runs to 15 residues. Germline V gives CDR1 LGHDT, CDR2 YNNKEL (reference sequence). The CDR3: CASSQGGTGNEKLFF. The DNA of the CDR3 is TGTGCCAGCAGCCAAGGGGGGACAGGGAATGAAAAACTGTTTTTT.

J is TRBJ1-3 and V is TRBV7-2; D is unresolved. V was clipped by 2 bases and J by 0 bases, with 11 bases between them. The CDR3 is made up of 16 amino acids. CDR1 and CDR2 (germline): SGHTA, FQGNSA. The CDR3 sequence is CASSLSVSSSGNTIYF. The CDR3 DNA reads as TGTGCCAGCAGCTTATCGGTCTCGAGCTCTGGAAACACCATATATTTT. The variable domain in full, completed from reference TRBV7-2 and TRBJ1-3, reads GAGVSQSPSNKVTEKGKDVELRCDPISGHTALYWYRQSLGQGLEFLIYFQGNSAPDKSGLPSDRFSAERTGGSVSTLTIQRTQQEDSAVYLCASSLSVSSSGNTIYFGEGSWLTVV.

V usage is TRBV12-3 or TRBV12-4 and J usage is TRBJ1-1; 7 bases are shared with TRBD1. The V segment lost 7 bases and the J segment 10 bases; nucleotides outside the gene matches: 12. The CDR3 sequence is 13 residues long. CDR3 sequence: CASTPTGRQGAFF. Here the CDR3 DNA reads TGTGCCAGCACCCCGACAGGGCGGCAGGGAGCTTTCTTT.

This clone appeared a few times. The chain carries TRBV18 and TRBJ1-5, with D hard to call. The CDR3 extends over 14 amino acids. Germline assignment: CDR1 KGHSH and CDR2 LQKENI. Trimming shortened V by 6 bases and J by 1 base, and 10 bases separated the two germline ends. The CDR3 nucleotides are TGTGCCAGCTCTTATGAGGGAAGCAATCAGCCCCAGCATTTT. Its translation: CASSYEGSNQPQHF.

The chain uses TRBV4-1 and TRBJ1-5; 7 bases are a match to TRBD1. V shed 2 bases and J 1 base; nucleotides not matched to a gene: 2. This CDR3 comprises 15 residues. Germline assignment: CDR1 MGHRA and CDR2 YSYEKL. The DNA of the CDR3 is TGCGCCAGCAGCCAAACAGGGGCAAGCAATCAGCCCCAGCATTTT. As protein: CASSQTGASNQPQHF.

This chain links TRBV2 with TRBJ1-5; 7 nucleotides align to TRBD1. The CDR3 length is 14 residues. Unmatched junction bases numbered 5, after V lost 2 bases and J lost 7 bases. The germline V gene has CDR1 SNHLY and CDR2 FYNNEI. The CDR3 nucleotides are TGTGCCAGCAGTGAAATGAGACAGGGCCAGCCCCAGCATTTT. Translating gives CASSEMRQGQPQHF.